These 6 T cell receptor beta chains were sequenced from one sample in a study of blood T cell repertoires in COVID-19. Sequencing was performed with immunoSEQ multiplex PCR; in TCRdb, only in-frame clones are kept and a portion is missing. The sample contains approximately 270,000 clones, 85% to 90% of which appear only once. The sample was peripheral blood. These receptors were obtained from a young man with acute or convalescent COVID-19.

The rearrangement joins TRBV27 to TRBJ1-2, with 7 bases that match TRBD1. The CDR3 has 14 residues. Trimming cost V 6 bases and J 3 bases; bases outside gene matches: 7. In germline, CDR1 is MNHEY, CDR2 SMNVEV (reference sequence). The DNA for the CDR3 is TGTGCCAGCAGGGGAACAGGGGCTGACTATGGCTACACCTTC. Residues: CASRGTGADYGYTF.

The rearrangement uses TRBV6-6 and TRBJ1-1; tentative D call: TRBD1 (6 bases). Germline V lookup: CDR1 MNHNY, CDR2 SVGAGI (reference sequence). Deletions cut 5 bases from V and 2 bases from J, with 12 bases between. CDR3 length equals 14 residues. The DNA for the CDR3 is TGTGCCAGCAGTCGGACAGTGGACAACACTGAAGCTTTCTTT. This gives the protein CASSRTVDNTEAFF.

This clone has a single count. The genes are TRBV12-5 and TRBJ1-4; no definite D call. Germline CDR1 reads LGHNT; CDR2 reads FRNRAP. The CDR3 extends over 16 amino acids. V shed 1 base and J shed 3 bases, with 12 bases lying between them. DNA for the CDR3: TGTGCTAGTGGTTTGGACCTCGGGGTCCCTAATGAAAAACTGTTTTTT. Translation: CASGLDLGVPNEKLFF.

This chain joins TRBV18 and TRBJ1-1, with 10 bases lining up with TRBD1. V shed 10 bases and J 3 bases; nucleotides not matched to a gene: 5. CDR3 length: 13 residues. Germline values: CDR1 KGHSH, CDR2 LQKENI. The CDR3 loop reads CATRQGADTEAFF. As DNA, the CDR3 is TGTGCCACCCGACAGGGGGCAGACACTGAAGCTTTCTTT.

The chain couples TRBV29-1 to TRBJ2-7; 7 bases map to TRBD2. The CDR3 extends over 12 amino acids. Germline CDR1 SQVTM, CDR2 ANQGSEA. V gave up 3 bases and J gave up 7 bases; unmatched junction bases: 6. The CDR3 nucleotides read TGCAGCGTTGACGTGGGGCGGGGGGAGCAGTACTTC. Amino acid sequence: CSVDVGRGEQYF.

This clone was seen just once. The chain couples TRBV4-1 to TRBJ2-5, with 12 nucleotides matching TRBD2. Germline lookup yields CDR1 MGHRA and CDR2 YSYEKL. The CDR3 extends over 16 amino acids. With 0 bases clipped from V and 4 bases from J, the junction kept 3 bases outside the gene matches. The DNA of the CDR3 is TGCGCCAGCAGCCAAGAAGGACTAGCGGGAAGAGAGACCCAGTACTTC. Its protein product is CASSQEGLAGRETQYF.